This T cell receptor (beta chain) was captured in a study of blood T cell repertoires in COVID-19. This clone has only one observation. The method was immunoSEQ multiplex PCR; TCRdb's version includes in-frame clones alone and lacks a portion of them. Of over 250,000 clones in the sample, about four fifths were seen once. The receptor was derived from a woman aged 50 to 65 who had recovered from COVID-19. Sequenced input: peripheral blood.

CDR3: CASSLGINSGSRYNEQFF. As DNA, the CDR3 is TGTGCCAGCAGCTTGGGCATTAATAGCGGGAGTAGATACAATGAGCAGTTCTTC. This sequence joins TRBV5-5 and TRBJ2-1; 9 nucleotides match TRBD2. The CDR3 runs 18 residues. V dropped 0 bases and J dropped 4; count of bases not matched to a gene: 11. Germline V gene sequence: CDR1 SGHKS, CDR2 YYEKEE (reference sequence).